Sequencing of this T cell receptor beta chain was carried out in a study of blood T cell repertoires in COVID-19. Libraries were prepared by immunoSEQ multiplex PCR; TCRdb keeps only in-frame clonotypes and omits some of them. The data hold around 250,000 clones, with roughly 84% observed a single time. Trimming removed 3 bases at V and 3 bases at J, with 17 bases between. Germline V lookup: CDR1 MDHEN, CDR2 SYDVKM. The CDR3 is made up of 17 amino acids. The sequenced sample consisted of peripheral blood. The TCR sequence derives from a woman in her 40s who had recovered from COVID-19. The chain employs TRBV28 and TRBJ1-4; possibly TRBD1 for D (6 bases). The CDR3 reads CASSLGQWKGANEKLFF. The CDR3 DNA sequence: TGTGCCAGCAGTTTGGGTCAGTGGAAGGGGGCTAATGAAAAACTGTTTTTT.